The present TCR beta chain was sequenced within a study of OX40 agonist ivuxolimab in advanced cancers. About the research overall: Patients were given ivuxolimab, an antibody that agonizes OX40 (CD134).

TCRdb's table, derived via immunoSEQ multiplex PCR, lists solely in-frame clones and lacks some. The sample lists 70,000 or so clones; roughly 87% were seen once. Germline V gene lookup returns CDR1 SGHDT and CDR2 YYEEEE. The CDR3 contains 14 residues. V lost 4 bases and J 11 bases, leaving 21 bases between the germline ends. This chain connects TRBV5-6 to TRBJ1-1, with a possible D match to TRBD1 (5 bases). This TCR came from an adult with an advanced solid tumor such as melanoma, head and neck, liver or kidney cancer. Here the sequenced sample was CD4+ or CD8+ T cells sorted from blood, taken in a trial of the OX40 agonist ivuxolimab. The CDR3 nucleotides read TGTGCCAGCAGCATACGGGCGGGGGGAGGAATCGCTTTCTTT. Residues: CASSIRAGGGIAFF.